This T cell receptor beta chain was sequenced during a study of monozygotic twins with inflammatory bowel disease. Study-wide results and limits: Especially where disease activity was present, IBD patients had fewer clonotypes in common with others than healthy twins did. No detectable difference in repertoire similarity separated concordant from discordant twins, possibly as a result of limited power.

As for this clonotype: Its specificity is unknown.

The draw for each donor consisted of a single 2.5 ml blood sample. Molecular identifiers with 6-nucleotide sample barcodes were added during cDNA synthesis via template switching. TCRdb re-called the 5' RACE reads and shows each CDR3 protein once, DNA omitted. The listing records over 200,000 distinct CDR3 sequences. Germline CDR1 reads SGHRS; CDR2 reads YFSETQ. The length of the CDR3 is 15 residues. Input material: blood. The clonotype comes from a human donor with ulcerative colitis or Crohn's disease, or a healthy co-twin of an affected twin (not recorded which). The chain uses TRBV5-1 and TRBJ2-5; the TCRdb call, TRBD1, lacks DNA for checking. The CDR3 is CASSRSTGGQETQYF.